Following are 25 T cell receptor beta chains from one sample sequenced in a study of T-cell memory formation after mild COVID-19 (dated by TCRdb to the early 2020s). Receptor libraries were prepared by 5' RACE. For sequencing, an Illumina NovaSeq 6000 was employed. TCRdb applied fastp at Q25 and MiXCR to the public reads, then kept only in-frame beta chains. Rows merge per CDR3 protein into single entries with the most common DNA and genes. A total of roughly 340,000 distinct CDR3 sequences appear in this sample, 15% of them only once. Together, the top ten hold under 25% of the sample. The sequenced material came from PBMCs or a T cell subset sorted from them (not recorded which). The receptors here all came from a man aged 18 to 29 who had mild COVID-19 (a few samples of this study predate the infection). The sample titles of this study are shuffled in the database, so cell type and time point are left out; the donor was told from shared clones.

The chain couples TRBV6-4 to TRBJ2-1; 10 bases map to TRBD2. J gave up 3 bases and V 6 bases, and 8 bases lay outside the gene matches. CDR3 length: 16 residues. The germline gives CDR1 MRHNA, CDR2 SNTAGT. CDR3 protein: CASRLHSGGFYNEQFF. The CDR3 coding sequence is TGTGCCAGCAGACTCCATAGCGGGGGGTTCTACAATGAGCAGTTCTTC.

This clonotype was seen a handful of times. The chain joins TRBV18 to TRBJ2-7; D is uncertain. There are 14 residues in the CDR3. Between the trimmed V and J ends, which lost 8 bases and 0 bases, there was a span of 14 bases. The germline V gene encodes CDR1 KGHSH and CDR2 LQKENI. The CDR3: CASRPGLGSYEQYF. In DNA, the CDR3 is TGTGCCAGCAGACCGGGCCTCGGCTCCTACGAGCAGTACTTC.

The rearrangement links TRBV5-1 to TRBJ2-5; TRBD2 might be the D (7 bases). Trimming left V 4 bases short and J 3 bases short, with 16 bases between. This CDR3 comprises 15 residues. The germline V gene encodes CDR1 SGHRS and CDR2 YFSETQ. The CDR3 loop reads CASSLMGGRKETQYF. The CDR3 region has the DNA TGCGCCAGCAGCCTGATGGGGGGGCGCAAAGAGACCCAGTACTTC. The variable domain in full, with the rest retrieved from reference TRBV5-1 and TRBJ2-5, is KAGVTQTPRYLIKTRGQQVTLSCSPISGHRSVSWYQQTPGQGLQFLFEYFSETQRNKGNFPGRFSGRQFSNSRSEMNVSTLELGDSALYLCASSLMGGRKETQYFGPGTRLLVL.

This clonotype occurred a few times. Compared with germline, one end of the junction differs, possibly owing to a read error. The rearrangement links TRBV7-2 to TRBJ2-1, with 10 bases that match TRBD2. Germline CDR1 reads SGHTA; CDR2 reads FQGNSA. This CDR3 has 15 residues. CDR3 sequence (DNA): TGTGCCAGCAGCGTAGCGGGGGGCCTAGAAAATGAGCAGTTCTTC. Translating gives CASSVAGGLENEQFF.

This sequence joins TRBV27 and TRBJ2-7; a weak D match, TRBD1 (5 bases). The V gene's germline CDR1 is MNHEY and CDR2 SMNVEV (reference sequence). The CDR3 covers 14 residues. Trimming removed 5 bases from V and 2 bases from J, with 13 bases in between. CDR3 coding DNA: TGTGCCAGCAGTGCGTCGACAGTTCCCTACGAGCAGTACTTC. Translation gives CASSASTVPYEQYF.

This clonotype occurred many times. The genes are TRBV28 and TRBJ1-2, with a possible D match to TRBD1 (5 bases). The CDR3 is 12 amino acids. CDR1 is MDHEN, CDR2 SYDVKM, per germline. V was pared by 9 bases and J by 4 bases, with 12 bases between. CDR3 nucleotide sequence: TGTGCCAGTAGTCCGGGGCCCTATGGCTACACCTTC. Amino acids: CASSPGPYGYTF.

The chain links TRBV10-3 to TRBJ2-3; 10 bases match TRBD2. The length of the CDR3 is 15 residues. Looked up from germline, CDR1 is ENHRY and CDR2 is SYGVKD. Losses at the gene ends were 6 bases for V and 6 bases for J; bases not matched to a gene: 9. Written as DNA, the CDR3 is TGTGCCATCAGCACCCCTAGCGGGGGTATCGATACGCAGTATTTT. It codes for CAISTPSGGIDTQYF.

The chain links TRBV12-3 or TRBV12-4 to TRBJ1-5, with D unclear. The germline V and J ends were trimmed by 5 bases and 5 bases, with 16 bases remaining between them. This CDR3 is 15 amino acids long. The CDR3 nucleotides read TGTGCCAGCAGTCGGGCCCGGGTGACCGATCAGCCCCAGCATTTT. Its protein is CASSRARVTDQPQHF.

The CDR3 protein is CASSPGGLAGETGELFF. Written as DNA, the CDR3 is TGTGCCAGCAGTCCGGGGGGACTAGCGGGGGAAACCGGGGAGCTGTTTTTT. The V call is TRBV28, the J call TRBJ2-2; TRBD2 matches 14 bases. CDR3 length equals 17 residues. After removal of 5 bases from V and 5 bases from J, the junction contained 7 bases not matched to a gene. Looked up from germline, CDR1 is MDHEN and CDR2 is SYDVKM.

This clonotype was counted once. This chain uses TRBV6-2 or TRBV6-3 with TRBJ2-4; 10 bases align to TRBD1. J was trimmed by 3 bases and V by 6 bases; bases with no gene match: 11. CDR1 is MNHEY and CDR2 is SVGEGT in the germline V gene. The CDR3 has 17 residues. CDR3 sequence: CASSRVDRGVGKNIQYF. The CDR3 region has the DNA TGTGCCAGCAGCCGCGTGGACAGGGGGGTTGGCAAAAACATTCAGTACTTC.

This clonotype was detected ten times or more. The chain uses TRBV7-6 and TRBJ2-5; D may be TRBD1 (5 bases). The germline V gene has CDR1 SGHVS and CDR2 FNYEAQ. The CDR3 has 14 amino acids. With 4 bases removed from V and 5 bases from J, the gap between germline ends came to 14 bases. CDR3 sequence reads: CASSSRPRVETQYF. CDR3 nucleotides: TGTGCCAGCAGCTCTCGACCCAGGGTCGAGACCCAGTACTTC.

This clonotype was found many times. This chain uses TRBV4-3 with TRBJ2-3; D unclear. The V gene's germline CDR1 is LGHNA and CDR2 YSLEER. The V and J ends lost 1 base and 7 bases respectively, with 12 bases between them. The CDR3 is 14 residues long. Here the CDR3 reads CASSQVGPPNTQYF. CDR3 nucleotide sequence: TGCGCCAGCAGCCAAGTTGGCCCCCCGAATACGCAGTATTTT.

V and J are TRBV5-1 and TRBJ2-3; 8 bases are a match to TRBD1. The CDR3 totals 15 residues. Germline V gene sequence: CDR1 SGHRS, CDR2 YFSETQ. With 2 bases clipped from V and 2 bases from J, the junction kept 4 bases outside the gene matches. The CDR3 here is CASSLRDRFTDTQYF. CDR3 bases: TGCGCCAGCAGCTTAAGGGACAGGTTCACAGATACGCAGTATTTT.

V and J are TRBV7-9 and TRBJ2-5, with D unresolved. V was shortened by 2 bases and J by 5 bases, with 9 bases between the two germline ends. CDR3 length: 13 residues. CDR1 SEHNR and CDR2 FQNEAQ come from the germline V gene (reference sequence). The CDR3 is CASSLFVGETQYF. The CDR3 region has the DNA TGTGCCAGCAGCTTATTCGTTGGGGAGACCCAGTACTTC.

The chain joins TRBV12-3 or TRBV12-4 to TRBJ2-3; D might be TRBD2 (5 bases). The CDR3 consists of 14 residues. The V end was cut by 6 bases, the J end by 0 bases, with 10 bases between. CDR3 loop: CASRTRASTDTQYF. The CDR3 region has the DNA TGTGCCAGCAGAACTAGGGCTAGCACAGATACGCAGTATTTT.

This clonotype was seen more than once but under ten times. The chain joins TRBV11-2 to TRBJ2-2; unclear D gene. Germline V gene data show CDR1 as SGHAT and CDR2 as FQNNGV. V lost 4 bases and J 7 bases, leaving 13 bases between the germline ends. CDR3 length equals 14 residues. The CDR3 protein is CASSSTISGGELFF. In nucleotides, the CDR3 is TGTGCCAGCAGCTCTACTATTTCGGGCGGGGAGCTGTTTTTT.

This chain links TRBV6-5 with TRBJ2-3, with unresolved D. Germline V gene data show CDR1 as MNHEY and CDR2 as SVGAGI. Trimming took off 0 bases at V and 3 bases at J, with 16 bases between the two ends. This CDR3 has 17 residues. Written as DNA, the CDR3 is TGTGCCAGCAGTTACTCGAGAAGCCTGGGTTTGACAGATACGCAGTATTTT. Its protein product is CASSYSRSLGLTDTQYF.

The CDR3 sequence: CASSLGGSAETFF. CDR3 nucleotide sequence: TGCGCCAGCAGCTTGGGAGGTTCCGCTGAGACTTTCTTT. The chain carries TRBV5-1 and TRBJ1-1; D uncertain. Germline loops: CDR1 SGHRS, CDR2 YFSETQ. With 0 bases removed from V and 12 bases from J, the gap between germline ends came to 15 bases. The CDR3 consists of 13 residues.

CDR3 sequence (DNA): TGTGCCACCAGTGATCGACGGAACAATCAGCCCCAGCATTTT. Translated: CATSDRRNNQPQHF. The chain is built from TRBV24-1 and TRBJ1-5; D is undetermined. CDR1 and CDR2 from the germline V gene are KGHDR and SFDVKD. This CDR3 has 14 residues. Deletions cut 3 bases from V and 3 bases from J, with 8 bases between.

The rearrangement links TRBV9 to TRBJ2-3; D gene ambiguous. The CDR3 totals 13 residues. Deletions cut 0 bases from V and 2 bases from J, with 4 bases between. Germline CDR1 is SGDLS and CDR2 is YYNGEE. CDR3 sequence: CASSVATTDTQYF. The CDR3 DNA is TGTGCCAGCAGCGTAGCCACCACAGATACGCAGTATTTT.

The CDR3 nucleotides are TGTGCCAGCAGTCCACGTAGCGGGGGGTACCAAGAGACCCAGTACTTC. Its translation is CASSPRSGGYQETQYF. This rearrangement joins TRBV27 to TRBJ2-5, with TRBD2 identical over 10 bases. Trimming cost V 5 bases and J 0 bases; bases outside gene matches: 6. Germline CDR1 and CDR2: MNHEY and SMNVEV (reference sequence). The CDR3 runs 16 residues.

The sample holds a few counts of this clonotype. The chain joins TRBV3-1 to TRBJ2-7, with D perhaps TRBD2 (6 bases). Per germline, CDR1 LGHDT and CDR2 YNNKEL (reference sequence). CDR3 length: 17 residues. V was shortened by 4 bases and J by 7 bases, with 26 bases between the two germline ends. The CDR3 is CASSPQTYHGTGWEQYF. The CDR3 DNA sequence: TGTGCCAGCAGCCCCCAAACCTACCACGGGACTGGATGGGAGCAGTACTTC.

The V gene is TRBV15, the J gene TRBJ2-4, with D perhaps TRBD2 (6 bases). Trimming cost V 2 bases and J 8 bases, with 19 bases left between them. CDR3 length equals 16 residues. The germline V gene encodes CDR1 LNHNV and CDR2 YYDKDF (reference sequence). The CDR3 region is CATSRWGTQGFYIQYF. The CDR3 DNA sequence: TGTGCCACCAGCAGATGGGGGACTCAAGGGTTTTACATTCAGTACTTC.

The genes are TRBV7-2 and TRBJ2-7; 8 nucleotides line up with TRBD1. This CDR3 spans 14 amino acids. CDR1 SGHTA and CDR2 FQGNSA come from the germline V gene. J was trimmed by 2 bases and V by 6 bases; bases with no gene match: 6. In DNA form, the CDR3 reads TGTGCCAGCAGTCTACAGGGGGAAGCCTACGAGCAGTACGTC. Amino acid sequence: CASSLQGEAYEQYV.

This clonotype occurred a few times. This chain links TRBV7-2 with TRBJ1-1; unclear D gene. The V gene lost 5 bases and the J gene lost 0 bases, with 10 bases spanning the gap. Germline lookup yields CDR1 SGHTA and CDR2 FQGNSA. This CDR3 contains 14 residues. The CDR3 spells CASSPRAMNTEAFF. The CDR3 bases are TGTGCCAGCAGCCCGCGGGCCATGAACACTGAAGCTTTCTTT. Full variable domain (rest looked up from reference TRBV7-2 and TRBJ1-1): GAGVSQSPSNKVTEKGKDVELRCDPISGHTALYWYRQSLGQGLEFLIYFQGNSAPDKSGLPSDRFSAERTGGSVSTLTIQRTQQEDSAVYLCASSPRAMNTEAFFGQGTRLTVV.